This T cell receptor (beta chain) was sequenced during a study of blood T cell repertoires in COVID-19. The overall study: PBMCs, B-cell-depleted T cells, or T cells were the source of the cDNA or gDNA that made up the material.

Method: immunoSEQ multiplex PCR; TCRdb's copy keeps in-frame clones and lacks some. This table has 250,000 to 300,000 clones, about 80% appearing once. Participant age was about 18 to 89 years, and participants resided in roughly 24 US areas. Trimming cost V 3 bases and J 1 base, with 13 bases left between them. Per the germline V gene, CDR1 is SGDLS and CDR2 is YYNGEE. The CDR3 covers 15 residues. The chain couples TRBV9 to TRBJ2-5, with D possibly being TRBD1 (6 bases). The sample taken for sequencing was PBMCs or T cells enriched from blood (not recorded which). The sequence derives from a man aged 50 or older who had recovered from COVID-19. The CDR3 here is CASSAGDRTQETQYF. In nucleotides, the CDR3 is TGTGCCAGCAGCGCCGGAGACAGGACCCAAGAGACCCAGTACTTC.